Presented here are 18 T cell receptor beta chains from one specimen sequenced in a study of CD8 T cells in ankylosing spondylitis. MiXCR, run by TCRdb on the 5' RACE reads, gives a single entry per CDR3 protein. The data hold about 340,000 distinct CDR3 sequences, with under 15% observed a single time. Sequencing was done on a sample of blood, either unsorted or a sorted T cell fraction (not recorded which). All receptors derive from a male donor with ankylosing spondylitis or in good health (not recorded which).

This clonotype was recorded a few times. The chain has TRBV3-1 and TRBJ2-7; D assignment may be TRBD1 or TRBD2 (5 bases each). From germline, CDR1 is LGHDT and CDR2 YNNKEL (reference sequence). V lost 0 bases and J 2 bases, leaving 11 bases between the germline ends. This CDR3 contains 15 residues. The CDR3 nucleotides read TGTGCCAGCAGCCAAGAACCCCAGGGAGCCTACGAGCAGTACTTC. Its protein is CASSQEPQGAYEQYF.

The chain links TRBV11-2 to TRBJ2-7, with unresolved D. CDR1 and CDR2 from the germline V gene are SGHAT and FQNNGV. This CDR3 is built from 12 residues. Trimming shortened V by 5 bases and J by 3 bases, and 8 bases separated the two germline ends. Here the CDR3 DNA reads TGTGCCAGCAGCGTAGGGCTCTACGAGCAGTACTTC. Amino acids: CASSVGLYEQYF.

This clonotype was seen a handful of times. The V call is TRBV29-1, the J call TRBJ1-1; tentatively, D is TRBD1 (6 bases). V was clipped by 0 bases and J by 6 bases, with 11 bases between them. The CDR3 runs 13 residues. Germline V gene sequence: CDR1 SQVTM, CDR2 ANQGSEA. The CDR3 protein is CSVEEQGRAEAFF. The CDR3 coding sequence is TGCAGCGTTGAAGAACAGGGTAGGGCTGAAGCTTTCTTT.

The gene calls are TRBV30 and TRBJ2-1; 8 positions agree with TRBD1. With V trimmed by 1 base and J by 15 bases, 8 bases remained unmatched. From germline, CDR1 is GTSNPN and CDR2 SVGIG (reference sequence). The CDR3 covers 12 residues. The chain's CDR3 is CAWSARTGSLFF. CDR3 DNA: TGTGCCTGGAGTGCTCGGACAGGGAGTTTGTTCTTC.

The chain links TRBV4-1 to TRBJ2-1; TRBD1 might be the D (6 bases). The V end was cut by 5 bases, the J end by 4 bases, with 9 bases between. Germline CDR1 MGHRA, CDR2 YSYEKL. This CDR3 region has 13 residues. The CDR3, as DNA: TGCGCCAGCAGCGGGACAACTTACAATGAGCAGTTCTTC. Translating it yields CASSGTTYNEQFF.

This clonotype was counted at least ten times. V and J are TRBV7-9 and TRBJ1-1; TRBD1 agrees at 10 bases. CDR3 length: 14 residues. Germline CDR1 and CDR2: SEHNR and FQNEAQ (reference sequence). V lost 8 bases and J lost 6; bases outside the gene matches: 9. CDR3 nucleotides: TGTGCCAGCGAGCGGGGACAGGGGAAAGCTGAAGCTTTCTTT. Residues: CASERGQGKAEAFF.

This clonotype was counted between two and nine times. The gene calls are TRBV12-3 or TRBV12-4 and TRBJ2-2; no firm D call. V shed 7 bases and J shed 0 bases, with 9 bases lying between them. The CDR3 runs to 14 residues. In nucleotides, the CDR3 is TGTGCCAGCATACCGCCAGCGAACACCGGGGAGCTGTTTTTT. It yields the protein CASIPPANTGELFF.

This clonotype was seen a few times. V gene TRBV2 combines with J gene TRBJ2-3; D is ambiguous. This CDR3 is 17 amino acids long. The germline V gene has CDR1 SNHLY and CDR2 FYNNEI. V was clipped by 0 bases and J by 1 base, with 14 bases between them. CDR3 DNA sequence: TGTGCCAGCAGTGAAGCTGTCGGGCCTTGGGGCACAGATACGCAGTATTTT. Amino acid sequence: CASSEAVGPWGTDTQYF. The entire variable domain, with the rest obtained from reference TRBV2 and TRBJ2-3, is as follows: EPEVTQTPSHQVTQMGQEVILRCVPISNHLYFYWYRQILGQKVEFLVSFYNNEISEKSEIFDDQFSVERPDGSNFTLKIRSTKLEDSAMYFCASSEAVGPWGTDTQYFGPGTRLTVL.

The genes are TRBV10-2 and TRBJ1-5; D unclear. The V end lost 6 bases, the J end lost 3 bases, and 12 bases lay between the germline ends. CDR3 length equals 14 residues. CDR1 WSHSY and CDR2 SAAADI come from the germline V gene. CDR3 coding DNA: TGCGCCAGCAGGGGTAGCCAAACCAATCAGCCCCAGCATTTT. Protein sequence: CASRGSQTNQPQHF.

The chain has TRBV6-2 or TRBV6-3 and TRBJ2-2, with 8 bases aligning to TRBD2. The length of the CDR3 is 16 residues. V was pared by 4 bases and J by 5 bases, with 9 bases of the junction left unmatched. From germline, CDR1 is MNHEY and CDR2 SVGEGT. CDR3 coding DNA: TGTGCCAGCAGTTCACTAGCGGTCCTGGGAACCGGGGAGCTGTTTTTT. Translating gives CASSSLAVLGTGELFF.

This clonotype was detected a few times. The V and J genes are TRBV5-1 and TRBJ2-5; 7 nucleotides agree with TRBD1. CDR1 is SGHRS and CDR2 is YFSETQ in the germline V gene. Trimming removed 5 bases from V and 5 bases from J; junction bases left unmatched: 12. CDR3 length: 15 residues. The chain's CDR3 is CASSFQGQPGETQYF. In DNA form, the CDR3 reads TGCGCCAGCAGTTTCCAGGGACAGCCCGGGGAGACCCAGTACTTC. Filled out from reference TRBV5-1 and TRBJ2-5, the complete variable domain reads KAGVTQTPRYLIKTRGQQVTLSCSPISGHRSVSWYQQTPGQGLQFLFEYFSETQRNKGNFPGRFSGRQFSNSRSEMNVSTLELGDSALYLCASSFQGQPGETQYFGPGTRLLVL.

This rearrangement joins TRBV5-6 to TRBJ2-5; D is possibly TRBD1 (6 bases). The length of the CDR3 is 13 residues. V lost 9 bases and J 1 base, leaving 13 bases between the germline ends. Germline values: CDR1 SGHDT, CDR2 YYEEEE. DNA of the CDR3: TGTGCCACCTCACAGGGCCTCCAAGAGACCCAGTACTTC. Its protein is CATSQGLQETQYF.

This clonotype showed up just a few times. The chain uses TRBV12-3 or TRBV12-4 and TRBJ2-1, with 15 nucleotides matching TRBD2. J was trimmed by 12 bases and V by 5 bases; bases with no gene match: 14. The CDR3 consists of 17 residues. CDR3 sequence: CASSPSRGTSGRKLQFF. Written as DNA, the CDR3 is TGTGCCAGCAGTCCTTCCCGCGGGACTAGCGGGAGGAAGTTGCAGTTCTTC.

Only a few counts were recorded for this clonotype. The chain carries TRBV25-1 and TRBJ1-2; D remains ambiguous. The CDR3 contains 12 residues. Germline loops: CDR1 MGHDK, CDR2 SYGVNS. V lost 2 bases and J 3 bases, leaving 4 bases between the germline ends. The CDR3 reads CASSETYYGYTF. CDR3 nucleotide sequence: TGTGCCAGCAGTGAAACCTACTATGGCTACACCTTC.

The chain combines TRBV20-1 with TRBJ1-2, with 8 bases that match TRBD1. The V gene end was trimmed by 5 bases and the J gene end by 8 bases; junction bases not matched to a gene: 7. The CDR3 consists of 12 residues. Germline lookup yields CDR1 DFQATT and CDR2 SNEGSKA (reference sequence). The CDR3 DNA follows: TGCAGTGCTCGCCAGGGGGCGACGGGCTACACCTTC. Translation gives CSARQGATGYTF.

The chain carries TRBV12-3 or TRBV12-4 and TRBJ2-1; TRBD2 matches 15 bases. With V trimmed by 8 bases and J by 1 base, 6 bases remained unmatched. This CDR3 has 17 residues. The CDR3 is CASRGLAGGISYNEQFF. CDR3 nucleotide sequence: TGTGCCAGCCGGGGACTAGCGGGAGGCATATCCTACAATGAGCAGTTCTTC.

This clonotype has only a few counts. The gene calls are TRBV20-1 and TRBJ2-5; maybe TRBD2 (6 bases). This CDR3 has 13 amino acids. V shed 3 bases and J shed 1 base, with 9 bases lying between them. Germline V gene data show CDR1 as DFQATT and CDR2 as SNEGSKA (reference sequence). This chain's CDR3 is CSASGGTQETQYF. CDR3 nucleotide sequence: TGCAGTGCTAGTGGAGGGACCCAAGAGACCCAGTACTTC.

V and J are TRBV7-2 and TRBJ1-4, with 8 bases that match TRBD1. This CDR3 spans 14 amino acids. V shed 5 bases, J shed 8 bases, and the junction held 7 bases outside the gene matches. The germline V gene encodes CDR1 SGHTA and CDR2 FQGNSA. CDR3 nucleotides: TGTGCCAGCAGCCCCCAGGGGGCAGGGGAAAAACTGTTTTTT. This encodes CASSPQGAGEKLFF.